This T cell receptor beta chain is drawn from a study of early T cells in non-severe SARS-CoV-2 infection (dated by TCRdb to 2020 to 2022). Regarding the complete study: Bulk RNA from unsorted whole blood was used for TCR sequencing, so alpha and beta chains could not be paired. Paper-wide results and their limitations: Matching against VDJdb was skewed toward anti-spike CD8 responses, likely underestimated virus-specific expansions, and missed private and CD4 specificities.

The protocol used for the library was 5' RACE. Sequencing took place on a NextSeq 500. To correct for sequencing error and PCR bias, the TCR library protocol tagged individual cDNA molecules with unique molecular identifiers. Sequencing covered both TCR alpha and beta chains, and within each sample the abundances of alpha and beta sequences were tightly co-correlated. In the original analysis: Decombinator V4 was used to annotate TCR sequences for V gene, J gene and CDR3. Expanded TCRs were defined as changing significantly between any two time points under a Poisson model with p below 0.0001. TCR abundances were normalised to the total number of TCRs sequenced per sample and were expressed as counts per million. TRAV1-2 paired with TRAJ12, TRAJ20 or TRAJ33 defined MAIT TCRs, while TRAV10 paired with TRAJ18 defined iNKT TCRs. VDJdb, accessed on 1 November 2021, was searched for TCRs annotated for CMV, EBV and SARS-CoV-2, and TCRs annotated for more than one antigen were excluded. TCRdb passed the public sequencing reads through fastp at Q25 and MiXCR, retaining productive beta sequences. Each CDR3 protein appears once, grouped with its most common genes and DNA. What appears here as the V and J calls and clone size reflects TCRdb's work, not the paper's. For this sample the table gives about 62,000 distinct CDR3 sequences, of which approximately 9.3% were detected only once. The leading ten clones occupy around 1.3% of the sample.

Concerning this clonotype: Its cognate antigen has yet to be identified. No base quality values were provided; no much bigger clone lies one nucleotide off.

CDR1 DFQATT and CDR2 SNEGSKA are derived from the germline V gene (reference sequence). V loses 3 bases at its end and J loses 3 bases; junction bases beyond the gene matches: 3. Counted from cysteine to phenylalanine, this CDR3 has 13 amino acids. Only the CDR3 region is kept as DNA, spanning 39 bases read in frame from base 1. This was a case-control study nested in a cohort of healthcare workers in London, UK, who had nasopharyngeal swab PCR tests and blood samples taken every week. Between 23 and 31 March 2020, the week of the UK lockdown, healthcare workers were enrolled and then followed up weekly for as long as 16 weeks.

Recombination connected TRBV20-1 to TRBJ1-1; 8 bases in the junction line up with TRBD1. The source is an adult who was a healthcare worker with PCR-confirmed SARS-CoV-2 infection or an uninfected control (not recorded which). The sequenced material came from whole blood. The nucleotide sequence reads TGCAGTGCTAGGAAGGACAGGGACACTGAAGCTTTCTTT. Its protein reads: CSARKDRDTEAFF.